Following are 5 T cell receptor beta chains from one sample sequenced in a study of blood T cell repertoires in COVID-19. This table comes from immunoSEQ multiplex PCR, and its TCRdb copy is limited to in-frame clones, with some not included. The sample contains roughly 150,000 clones, roughly 88% of which appear only once. The sequencing input was peripheral blood. The receptors shown here come from a human donor in a cohort sampled during active COVID-19.

The chain is built from TRBV11-1 and TRBJ1-6; a possible D gene is TRBD1 (5 bases). Looked up from germline, CDR1 is SGHAT and CDR2 is FQDESV (reference sequence). V lost 5 bases, J lost 8 bases, and 16 bases lay in between. There are 15 residues in the CDR3. The CDR3 region is CASSPSGGGYSPLHF. Written as DNA, the CDR3 is TGTGCCAGCAGCCCATCCGGGGGGGGGTATTCACCCCTCCACTTT.

The chain is built from TRBV7-9 and TRBJ1-5, with D maybe TRBD1 (5 bases). V was pared by 11 bases and J by 0 bases, with 14 bases between. Per germline, CDR1 SEHNR and CDR2 FQNEAQ (reference sequence). The CDR3 has 14 amino acids. CDR3 in amino acids: CASRGADSNQPQHF. CDR3 nucleotides: TGTGCCTCGCGTGGGGCTGATAGCAATCAGCCCCAGCATTTT.

The V call is TRBV2, the J call TRBJ2-7; 10 bases agree with TRBD1. This CDR3 is 14 amino acids long. Germline CDR1 SNHLY, CDR2 FYNNEI. The V segment lost 5 bases and the J segment 0 bases; nucleotides outside the gene matches: 1. CDR3 in DNA: TGTGCCAGCAGTCGGGACAGGGGCTCCTACGAGCAGTACTTC. Amino acid sequence: CASSRDRGSYEQYF. Combining the CDR3 with reference TRBV2 and TRBJ2-7 gives the whole variable domain EPEVTQTPSHQVTQMGQEVILRCVPISNHLYFYWYRQILGQKVEFLVSFYNNEISEKSEIFDDQFSVERPDGSNFTLKIRSTKLEDSAMYFCASSRDRGSYEQYFGPGTRLTVT.

This sequence joins TRBV25-1 and TRBJ2-3, with 9 bases lining up with TRBD1. The CDR3 runs to 12 residues. Germline assignment: CDR1 MGHDK and CDR2 SYGVNS. Unmatched junction bases numbered 2, after V lost 7 bases and J lost 6 bases. DNA of the CDR3: TGTGCCAGCACCGGACAGGGGGATACGCAGTATTTT. Translating it yields CASTGQGDTQYF.

The genes are TRBV6-1 and TRBJ1-2; 9 bases are a match to TRBD1. After removal of 5 bases from V and 8 bases from J, the junction contained 9 bases not matched to a gene. This CDR3 is 14 amino acids long. Germline CDR1 MNHNS, CDR2 SASEGT. Here the CDR3 DNA reads TGTGCCAGCAGTCCCCTGACAGGGGGGTGGGGCTACACCTTC. The encoded protein is CASSPLTGGWGYTF.